The 27 T cell receptor beta chains below were found in one sample sequenced in a study of T cell responses to AZD1222 COVID-19 vaccine. Repertoires were generated with immunoSEQ multiplex PCR, while TCRdb's copy carries only in-frame clones and drops some. This table holds about 180,000 clones, about 86% found once. The sequenced sample was peripheral blood, obtained on day 0 of AZD1222 vaccination. The receptors here all came from an adult in good health.

This clone was picked up one time. The V and J genes are TRBV5-1 and TRBJ2-7; 13 nucleotides align to TRBD2. This CDR3 spans 14 amino acids. Trimming at V came to 4 bases and at J to 5 bases, leaving 3 bases not matched to a gene. Germline CDR1 is SGHRS and CDR2 is YFSETQ. The CDR3 bases are TGCGCCAGCAGCCCACTAGCGGGAGGGGACGAGCAGTACTTC. It encodes CASSPLAGGDEQYF.

V is TRBV7-3 and J is TRBJ2-3, with D perhaps matching TRBD2 (5 bases). V lost 6 bases, J lost 0 bases, and 7 bases lay in between. Per the germline V gene, CDR1 is SGHTA and CDR2 is FQGTGA. There are 13 residues in the CDR3. The CDR3 coding sequence is TGTGCCAGCAGGGAGGATAGCACAGATACGCAGTATTTT. Its protein is CASREDSTDTQYF.

This rearrangement joins TRBV28 to TRBJ2-1; D is possibly TRBD2 (6 bases). CDR3 length: 18 residues. The ends were cut back, 2 bases at V and 4 bases at J, with 21 bases in the middle. Germline assignment: CDR1 MDHEN and CDR2 SYDVKM. The DNA for the CDR3 is TGTGCCAGCAGTTTAAACCACGCCGGGAGAACCCTTTACAATGAGCAGTTCTTC. Translated, it gives CASSLNHAGRTLYNEQFF. The variable domain in full, with the rest retrieved from reference TRBV28 and TRBJ2-1, is DVKVTQSSRYLVKRTGEKVFLECVQDMDHENMFWYRQDPGLGLRLIYFSYDVKMKEKGDIPEGYSVSREKKERFSLILESASTNQTSMYLCASSLNHAGRTLYNEQFFGPGTRLTVL.

The V gene is TRBV7-3, the J gene TRBJ2-3; D not resolved. The V and J ends lost 1 base and 4 bases respectively, with 15 bases between them. Germline-derived CDR1 and CDR2 are SGHTA and FQGTGA. The CDR3 is 16 amino acids. The CDR3 is CASSLNPGTISDTQYF. Written as DNA, the CDR3 is TGTGCCAGCAGCTTAAATCCTGGCACCATTTCAGATACGCAGTATTTT.

There are a few counts of this clone. Other DNA sequences within the sample encode an identical CDR3. The rearrangement uses TRBV9 and TRBJ1-3; D is perhaps TRBD1 (5 bases). Germline V gene lookup returns CDR1 SGDLS and CDR2 YYNGEE. The CDR3 has 15 residues. V dropped 0 bases and J dropped 3 bases, with 10 bases sitting between them. The CDR3, as DNA: TGTGCCAGCAGCGTAGCCGGGGCCTTTGGAAACACCATATATTTT. This gives the protein CASSVAGAFGNTIYF.

This sequence joins TRBV6-5 and TRBJ2-3; 7 bases align to TRBD2. The junction had 2 bases not matched to a gene; V was cut back by 5 bases and J by 3 bases. The CDR3 covers 13 residues. Looked up from germline, CDR1 is MNHEY and CDR2 is SVGAGI. The CDR3 sequence: CASSRGGTDTQYF. The CDR3, as DNA: TGTGCCAGCAGTCGGGGAGGGACAGATACGCAGTATTTT.

This clone appeared a few times. The genes are TRBV5-4 and TRBJ2-2, with 7 bases matching TRBD2. This CDR3 region has 15 residues. Germline lookup yields CDR1 SGHNT and CDR2 YYREEE (reference sequence). The trim removed 0 bases at V and 5 bases at J, leaving 4 bases unmatched. CDR3 bases: TGTGCCAGCAGCTTGGGCGGGAGTTCAACCGGGGAGCTGTTTTTT. Residues: CASSLGGSSTGELFF. Using reference TRBV5-4 and TRBJ2-2 for the parts outside the CDR3, the full variable domain is ETGVTQSPTHLIKTRGQQVTLRCSSQSGHNTVSWYQQALGQGPQFIFQYYREEENGRGNFPPRFSGLQFPNYSSELNVNALELDDSALYLCASSLGGSSTGELFFGEGSRLTVL.

This clone was seen once. This sequence joins TRBV5-4 and TRBJ2-7; D possibly corresponds to TRBD2 (5 bases). V was pared by 5 bases and J by 3 bases, with 18 bases between. The germline V gene has CDR1 SGHNT and CDR2 YYREEE (reference sequence). The CDR3 is made up of 15 amino acids. CDR3 region: CASRRGPGYDYEQYF. The CDR3 DNA reads TGTGCCAGCAGACGTGGGCCGGGATATGACTACGAGCAGTACTTC.

A note on this clone: At the DNA level, this CDR3 is encoded by other sequences in the same sample as well. The gene calls are TRBV5-1 and TRBJ2-7; possibly TRBD2 for D (7 bases). Trimming removed 4 bases from V and 1 base from J, with 12 bases in between. This CDR3 contains 14 residues. Germline lookup yields CDR1 SGHRS and CDR2 YFSETQ. The CDR3 DNA reads TGCGCCAGCAGCCCGGGGGGCTCATCCTACGAGCAGTACTTC. Its translation is CASSPGGSSYEQYF.

Here the CDR3 DNA reads TGTGCCAGCAGCCCCGGGACAGACTCTGGAAACACCATATATTTT. It translates to CASSPGTDSGNTIYF. This sequence joins TRBV9 and TRBJ1-3; 7 bases are shared with TRBD1. J was trimmed by 0 bases and V by 4 bases; bases with no gene match: 4. In germline, CDR1 is SGDLS, CDR2 YYNGEE. CDR3 length: 15 amino acids.

The chain recombines TRBV14 with TRBJ2-1; 7 bases are shared with TRBD2. Losses at the gene ends were 4 bases for V and 16 bases for J; bases not matched to a gene: 13. This CDR3 spans 13 amino acids. The germline V gene has CDR1 SGHDN and CDR2 FVKESK. The CDR3 loop is CASSPRAAGVCFF. For the CDR3, the DNA is TGTGCCAGCAGCCCCAGAGCTGCGGGAGTTTGTTTCTTC.

This clone appeared once. The rearrangement links TRBV7-8 to TRBJ1-1; D may be TRBD1 (5 bases). The CDR3 is 15 residues long. V gave up 5 bases and J gave up 8 bases, with 21 bases separating them. Germline V gives CDR1 SGHVS, CDR2 FQNEAQ. CDR3 in amino acids: CASSRGRGREGEAFF. In nucleotides, the CDR3 is TGTGCCAGCAGCCGAGGCCGGGGCCGCGAGGGGGAAGCTTTCTTT.

The chain links TRBV28 to TRBJ1-5; D not resolved. V lost 7 bases and J 6 bases, leaving 10 bases between the germline ends. This CDR3 has 12 amino acids. Germline V CDR1 and CDR2: MDHEN, SYDVKM. The CDR3 DNA is TGTGCCAGCATTGCGGGGAGTCAGCCCCAGCATTTT. Its translation is CASIAGSQPQHF.

This clone was found once. The V call is TRBV7-8, the J call TRBJ2-7, with 11 bases fitting TRBD2. Germline CDR1 reads SGHVS; CDR2 reads FQNEAQ. The CDR3 sequence is 17 residues long. V was pared by 1 base and J by 2 bases, with 7 bases of the junction left unmatched. CDR3 DNA: TGTGCCAGCAGCTTAGGTCTGGGGACTAGCGGACCCTACGAGCAGTACTTC. It codes for CASSLGLGTSGPYEQYF.

J is TRBJ1-4 and V is TRBV19; D possibly corresponds to TRBD1 (5 bases). The CDR3 sequence is 15 residues long. V was trimmed by 3 bases and J by 8 bases, leaving 16 bases between them. The germline V gene has CDR1 LNHDA and CDR2 SQIVND (reference sequence). The CDR3 DNA reads as TGTGCCAGTAGTATCGTCGCTTCTGGGGGGGAAAAACTGTTTTTT. Protein: CASSIVASGGEKLFF.

This clone was counted a few times. The chain employs TRBV27 and TRBJ1-2, with D tentatively TRBD1 (5 bases). CDR1 MNHEY and CDR2 SMNVEV come from the germline V gene (reference sequence). Between the trimmed V and J ends, which lost 5 bases and 7 bases, there was a span of 17 bases. The CDR3 has 14 amino acids. The CDR3 nucleotides read TGTGCCAGCAGTCCGGGATGGCAGAGGGGTGGCTACACCTTC. The encoded protein is CASSPGWQRGGYTF.

V gene TRBV9 combines with J gene TRBJ2-1; 7 bases line up with TRBD1. The ends lost 0 bases at V and 10 bases at J; junction bases unmatched: 1. The CDR3 runs to 12 residues. Germline V gene sequence: CDR1 SGDLS, CDR2 YYNGEE. In DNA form, the CDR3 reads TGTGCCAGCAGCGTAGAAGGGGGCGAGCAGTTCTTC. Its translation is CASSVEGGEQFF.

The rearrangement links TRBV9 to TRBJ2-3, with 10 bases identical to TRBD1. V gave up 4 bases and J gave up 2 bases; unmatched junction bases: 4. From germline, CDR1 is SGDLS and CDR2 YYNGEE. This CDR3 region has 15 residues. This CDR3 is CASSSGTGDTDTQYF. CDR3 nucleotides: TGTGCCAGCAGCTCCGGGACAGGGGACACAGATACGCAGTATTTT. The variable domain in full, with the rest retrieved from reference TRBV9 and TRBJ2-3, is DSGVTQTPKHLITATGQRVTLRCSPRSGDLSVYWYQQSLDQGLQFLIQYYNGEERAKGNILERFSAQQFPDLHSELNLSSLELGDSALYFCASSSGTGDTDTQYFGPGTRLTVL.

The chain couples TRBV6-5 to TRBJ2-5; 8 nucleotides match TRBD2. The CDR3 totals 14 residues. Trimming at V came to 6 bases and at J to 3 bases, leaving 6 bases not matched to a gene. The germline V gene has CDR1 MNHEY and CDR2 SVGAGI. The CDR3, as DNA: TGTGCCAGCAGCTTATCAGCGGGGGAAGAGACCCAGTACTTC. Translation gives CASSLSAGEETQYF.

This rearrangement joins TRBV11-2 to TRBJ1-1; D gene ambiguous. Germline assignment: CDR1 SGHAT and CDR2 FQNNGV. Trimming removed 4 bases from V and 6 bases from J, with 12 bases in between. This CDR3 contains 13 residues. The CDR3 region has the DNA TGTGCCAGCAGCTCCCCCCGGGCGGCTGAAGCTTTCTTT. Its translation is CASSSPRAAEAFF. Combining the CDR3 with reference TRBV11-2 and TRBJ1-1 gives the whole variable domain EAGVAQSPRYKIIEKRQSVAFWCNPISGHATLYWYQQILGQGPKLLIQFQNNGVVDDSQLPKDRFSAERLKGVDSTLKIQPAKLEDSAVYLCASSSPRAAEAFFGQGTRLTVV.

CDR3 DNA: TGTGCCACCGGAGGTCGCGGACAGCCATCGAACACTGAAGCTTTCTTT. Residues: CATGGRGQPSNTEAFF. The chain carries TRBV7-9 and TRBJ1-1, with a weak D call TRBD1 (6 bases). V lost 10 bases and J 1 base, leaving 22 bases between the germline ends. The CDR3 covers 16 residues. Germline values: CDR1 SEHNR, CDR2 FQNEAQ (reference sequence).

This chain links TRBV29-1 with TRBJ2-1; D gene uncertain. This CDR3 has 9 residues. The germline gives CDR1 SQVTM, CDR2 ANQGSEA. V was shortened by 6 bases and J by 5 bases, with 2 bases between the two germline ends. CDR3 in amino acids: CSVDNEQFF. The CDR3 bases are TGCAGCGTAGACAATGAGCAGTTCTTC.

This chain connects TRBV10-2 to TRBJ1-2, with no clear D. The CDR3 runs 14 residues. Trimming left V 0 bases short and J 4 bases short, with 9 bases between. Germline CDR1 is WSHSY and CDR2 is SAAADI. The CDR3 loop is CASSESSTSYGYTF. The CDR3 DNA sequence: TGCGCCAGCAGTGAGTCGAGCACCTCCTATGGCTACACCTTC.

This chain joins TRBV6-5 and TRBJ2-1; weak D call: TRBD2 (5 bases). CDR1 is MNHEY, CDR2 SVGAGI, per germline. The CDR3 runs to 16 residues. V was cut by 0 bases and J by 5 bases, with 14 bases left in between. CDR3 in amino acids: CASSYSFPGSHNEQFF. The CDR3 DNA reads TGTGCCAGCAGTTACTCGTTTCCGGGAAGCCACAATGAGCAGTTCTTC.

The V call is TRBV6-4, the J call TRBJ2-6; 9 bases are shared with TRBD1. V dropped 3 bases and J dropped 1; count of bases not matched to a gene: 10. The CDR3 is 19 residues long. The germline gives CDR1 MRHNA, CDR2 SNTAGT. The chain's CDR3 is CASSDRVGQGRSGANVLTF. Written as DNA, the CDR3 is TGTGCCAGCAGTGATCGAGTAGGACAGGGGCGGTCTGGGGCCAACGTCCTGACTTTC.

This chain connects TRBV5-8 to TRBJ2-3; 8 bases align to TRBD1. This CDR3 has 15 residues. Unmatched junction bases numbered 2, after V lost 0 bases and J lost 2 bases. Germline V CDR1 and CDR2: SGHTS, YDEGEE. CDR3 DNA: TGTGCCAGCAGCTTGGTCCAGGGGGCCACAGATACGCAGTATTTT. Residues: CASSLVQGATDTQYF.

The V call is TRBV5-4, the J call TRBJ2-6; weak D call: TRBD2 (5 bases). CDR3 size: 20 residues. CDR1 is SGHNT and CDR2 is YYREEE in the germline V gene (reference sequence). V lost 0 bases and J 0 bases, leaving 19 bases between the germline ends. The CDR3 DNA is TGTGCCAGCAGCTTGGCTCGGGGTTCAAGGGTTTACTCTGGGGCCAACGTCCTGACTTTC. Translating gives CASSLARGSRVYSGANVLTF.